In its sample, the clone carrying this T cell receptor (beta chain) was seen many times. Time point of the sample: newly diagnosed GD, antithyroid drugs for less than 3 months. PBMC RNA was the source of the TCR library. It was American Thyroid Association guidelines that determined Graves' disease diagnosis. After removal of 0 bases from V and 7 bases from J, the junction contained 4 bases not matched to a gene. This CDR3 has 15 residues. The germline gives CDR1 ENHRY, CDR2 SYGVKD. This sample was taken from a study of regulatory T cells in long-lasting Graves disease. The TCR beta library used iRepertoire HTBI primers with Arm-PCR amplification of CDR3. TCRdb fed the multiplex PCR reads into MiXCR, producing one record per CDR3 protein. Among a few hundred thousand distinct CDR3 sequences listed, 20% to 25% were seen once.

This clonotype was obtained from a female donor with Graves disease. Here the sequenced sample was peripheral blood mononuclear cells (PBMCs), taken at new diagnosis, from a patient treated with antithyroid drugs. This chain joins TRBV10-3 and TRBJ1-4; 8 bases are shared with TRBD1. CDR3 in DNA: TGTGCCATCAGTGAGTCGACAGGGGAAAGTGAAAAACTGTTTTTT. As protein: CAISESTGESEKLFF.